These 2 T cell receptor beta chains share one sample of origin, sequenced in a study of T cell changes during pregnancy in multiple sclerosis. The assay was immunoSEQ multiplex PCR, and TCRdb's table has in-frame clones only and misses some. The table includes about 70,000 clones, around nine tenths detected once. This sample comprised CD4+ T cells from peripheral blood mononuclear cells, obtained after pregnancy. Receptors originate from a female donor with multiple sclerosis, enrolled in a pregnancy study.

This sequence joins TRBV7-9 and TRBJ1-6; D is perhaps TRBD1 (6 bases). V dropped 4 bases and J dropped 7 bases, with 8 bases sitting between them. CDR1 is SEHNR, CDR2 FQNEAQ, per germline (reference sequence). This CDR3 spans 13 amino acids. The CDR3 nucleotides are TGTGCCAGCAGCTCAGGGGTCAATTCACCCCTCCACTTT. This translates into CASSSGVNSPLHF. The whole variable domain, remainder taken from reference TRBV7-9 and TRBJ1-6, is DTGVSQNPRHKITKRGQNVTFRCDPISEHNRLYWYRQTLGQGPEFLTYFQNEAQLEKSRLLSDRFSAERPKGSFSTLEIQRTEQGDSAMYLCASSSGVNSPLHFGNGTRLTVT.

The chain has TRBV7-9 and TRBJ1-2, with a possible D match to TRBD1 (6 bases). Trimming stripped 5 bases from V and 0 bases from J, with 19 bases between. Per germline, CDR1 SEHNR and CDR2 FQNEAQ (reference sequence). This CDR3 has 17 amino acids. The CDR3, as DNA: TGTGCCAGCAGCCCAGCCGGGGGGCGCAACTCTAACTATGGCTACACCTTC. It encodes CASSPAGGRNSNYGYTF.